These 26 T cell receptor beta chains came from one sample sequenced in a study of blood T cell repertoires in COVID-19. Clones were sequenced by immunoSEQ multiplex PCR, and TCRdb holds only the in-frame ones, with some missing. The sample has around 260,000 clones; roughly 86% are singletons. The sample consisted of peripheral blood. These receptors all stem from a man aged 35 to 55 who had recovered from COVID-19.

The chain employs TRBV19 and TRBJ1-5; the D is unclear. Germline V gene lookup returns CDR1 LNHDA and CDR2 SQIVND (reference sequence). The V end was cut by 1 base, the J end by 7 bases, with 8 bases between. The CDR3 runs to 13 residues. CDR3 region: CASSIGAGQPQHF. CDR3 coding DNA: TGTGCCAGTAGTATAGGGGCTGGACAGCCCCAGCATTTT.

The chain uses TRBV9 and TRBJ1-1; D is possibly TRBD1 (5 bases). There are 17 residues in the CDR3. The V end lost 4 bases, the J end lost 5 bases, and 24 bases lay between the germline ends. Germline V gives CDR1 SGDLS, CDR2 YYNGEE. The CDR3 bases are TGTGCCAGCAGCCCCCTACGCCAGGGTTATATACAGACTGAAGCTTTCTTT. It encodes CASSPLRQGYIQTEAFF.

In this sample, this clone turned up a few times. In DNA form, the CDR3 reads TGTGCCAGTAGTAACGGGGTAGATACGCAGTATTTT. Translated, it gives CASSNGVDTQYF. V is TRBV19 and J is TRBJ2-3; tentative D call: TRBD2 (5 bases). Germline CDR1 is LNHDA and CDR2 is SQIVND (reference sequence). Trimming removed 4 bases from V and 5 bases from J, with 7 bases in between. The CDR3 is made up of 12 amino acids.

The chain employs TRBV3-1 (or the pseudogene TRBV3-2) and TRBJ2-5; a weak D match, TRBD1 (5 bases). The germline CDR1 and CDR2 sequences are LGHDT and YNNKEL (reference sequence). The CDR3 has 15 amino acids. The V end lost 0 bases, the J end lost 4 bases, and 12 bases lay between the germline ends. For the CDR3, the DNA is TGTGCCAGCAGCCAAGAAGGTGGGGCCTCAGAGACCCAGTACTTC. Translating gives CASSQEGGASETQYF.

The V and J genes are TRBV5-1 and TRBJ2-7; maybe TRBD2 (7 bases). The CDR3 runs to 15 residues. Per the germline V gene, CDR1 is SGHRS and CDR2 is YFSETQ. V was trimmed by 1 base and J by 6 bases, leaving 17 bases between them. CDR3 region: CASSLKEGEGVEQYF. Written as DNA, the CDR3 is TGCGCCAGCAGCTTGAAAGAAGGGGAGGGGGTCGAGCAGTACTTC. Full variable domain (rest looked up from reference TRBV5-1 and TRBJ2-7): KAGVTQTPRYLIKTRGQQVTLSCSPISGHRSVSWYQQTPGQGLQFLFEYFSETQRNKGNFPGRFSGRQFSNSRSEMNVSTLELGDSALYLCASSLKEGEGVEQYFGPGTRLTVT.

CDR3 amino acids: CASSLGGQGYHTQYF. In DNA, the CDR3 is TGTGCCAGCAGCTTAGGGGGGCAGGGCTATCATACGCAGTATTTT. This rearrangement joins TRBV11-3 to TRBJ2-3; a possible D gene is TRBD1 (6 bases). V lost 1 base and J lost 7, with 15 bases in between. The CDR3 contains 15 residues. From germline, CDR1 is SGHNT and CDR2 YENEEA.

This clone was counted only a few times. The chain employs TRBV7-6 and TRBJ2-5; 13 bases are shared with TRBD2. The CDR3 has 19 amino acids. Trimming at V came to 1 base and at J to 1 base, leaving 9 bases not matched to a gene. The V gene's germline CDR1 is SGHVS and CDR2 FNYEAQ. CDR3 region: CASSLGGLAGVGTQETQYF. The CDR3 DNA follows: TGTGCCAGCAGCTTAGGTGGACTAGCGGGAGTGGGGACCCAAGAGACCCAGTACTTC.

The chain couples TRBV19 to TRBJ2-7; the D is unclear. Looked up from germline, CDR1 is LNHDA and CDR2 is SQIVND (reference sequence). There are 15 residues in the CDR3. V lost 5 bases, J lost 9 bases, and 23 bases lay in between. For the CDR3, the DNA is TGTGCCAGTAGTCCTAGACCCGAGAGCTTACGAGGGCAGTACTTC. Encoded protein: CASSPRPESLRGQYF.

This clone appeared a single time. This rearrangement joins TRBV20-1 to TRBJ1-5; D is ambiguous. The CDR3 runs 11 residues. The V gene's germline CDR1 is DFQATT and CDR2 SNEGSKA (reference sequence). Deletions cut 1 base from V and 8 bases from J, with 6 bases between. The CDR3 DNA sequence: TGCAGTGCTAGAGCCCGGGAGCCCCAGCATTTT. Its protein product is CSARAREPQHF.

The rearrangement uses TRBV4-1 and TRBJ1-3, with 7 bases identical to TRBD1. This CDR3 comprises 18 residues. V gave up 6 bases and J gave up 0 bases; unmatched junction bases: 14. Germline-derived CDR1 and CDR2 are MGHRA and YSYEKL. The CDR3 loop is CASRQSTGVSDSGNTIYF. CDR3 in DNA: TGCGCCAGCAGACAGAGCACAGGGGTTTCAGACTCTGGAAACACCATATATTTT.

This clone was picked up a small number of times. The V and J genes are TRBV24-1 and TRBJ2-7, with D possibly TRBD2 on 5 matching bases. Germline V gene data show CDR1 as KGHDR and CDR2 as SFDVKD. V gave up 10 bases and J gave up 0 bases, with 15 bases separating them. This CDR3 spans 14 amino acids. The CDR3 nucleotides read TGTGCCACTGAATCTCGGGGATACTCCTACGAGCAGTACTTC. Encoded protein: CATESRGYSYEQYF.

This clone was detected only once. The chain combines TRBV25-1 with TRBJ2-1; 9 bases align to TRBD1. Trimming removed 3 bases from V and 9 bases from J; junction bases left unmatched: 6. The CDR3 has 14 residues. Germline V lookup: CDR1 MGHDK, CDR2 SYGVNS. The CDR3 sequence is CASSESTGGVEQFF. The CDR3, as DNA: TGTGCCAGCAGTGAGTCTACAGGGGGCGTTGAGCAGTTCTTC.

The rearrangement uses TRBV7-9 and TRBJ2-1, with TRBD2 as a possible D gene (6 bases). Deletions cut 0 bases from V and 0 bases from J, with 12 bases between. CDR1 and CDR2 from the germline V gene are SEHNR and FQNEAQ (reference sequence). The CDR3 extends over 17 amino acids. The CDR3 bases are TGTGCCAGCAGCTTAGCACTGGGGAGGAGCTCCTACAATGAGCAGTTCTTC. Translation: CASSLALGRSSYNEQFF.

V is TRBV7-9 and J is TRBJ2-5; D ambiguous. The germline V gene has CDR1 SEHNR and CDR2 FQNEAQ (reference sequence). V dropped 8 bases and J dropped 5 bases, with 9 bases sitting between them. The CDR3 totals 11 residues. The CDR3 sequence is CASSGWETQYF. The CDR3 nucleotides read TGTGCCAGCTCTGGCTGGGAGACCCAGTACTTC.

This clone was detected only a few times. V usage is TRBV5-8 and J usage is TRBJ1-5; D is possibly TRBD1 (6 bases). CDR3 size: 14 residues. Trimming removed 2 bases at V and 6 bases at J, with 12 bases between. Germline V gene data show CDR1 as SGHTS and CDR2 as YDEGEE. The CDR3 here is CASSLGLQGQPQHF. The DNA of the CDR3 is TGTGCCAGCAGCTTAGGCCTACAGGGTCAGCCCCAGCATTTT.

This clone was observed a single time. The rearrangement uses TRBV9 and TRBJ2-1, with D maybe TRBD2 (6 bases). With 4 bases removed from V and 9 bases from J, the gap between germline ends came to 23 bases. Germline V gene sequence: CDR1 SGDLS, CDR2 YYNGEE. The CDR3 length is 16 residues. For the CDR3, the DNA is TGTGCCAGCAGCACCCGGGGGATACCAGCGACGGGTGAGCAGTTCTTC. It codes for CASSTRGIPATGEQFF.

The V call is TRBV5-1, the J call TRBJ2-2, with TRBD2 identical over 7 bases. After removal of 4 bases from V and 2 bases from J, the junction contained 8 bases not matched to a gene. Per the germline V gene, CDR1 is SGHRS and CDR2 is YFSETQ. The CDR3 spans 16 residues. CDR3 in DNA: TGCGCCAGCAGCCGTCTGGGGGGGAAAAACACCGGGGAGCTGTTTTTT. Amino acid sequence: CASSRLGGKNTGELFF.

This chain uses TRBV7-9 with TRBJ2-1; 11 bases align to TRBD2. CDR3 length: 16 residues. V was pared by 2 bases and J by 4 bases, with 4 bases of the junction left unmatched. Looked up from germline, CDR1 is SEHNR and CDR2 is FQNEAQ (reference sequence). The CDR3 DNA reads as TGTGCCAGCAGCTTATATGGGACTAGCGGATACAATGAGCAGTTCTTC. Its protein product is CASSLYGTSGYNEQFF.

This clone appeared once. CDR3 amino acids: CASSLGTATDTQYF. The CDR3 DNA sequence: TGTGCCAGCAGCCTAGGGACAGCCACAGATACGCAGTATTTT. This chain connects TRBV27 to TRBJ2-3, with 7 bases that match TRBD1. This CDR3 is built from 14 residues. Germline V gene lookup returns CDR1 MNHEY and CDR2 SMNVEV (reference sequence). The V segment lost 6 bases and the J segment 2 bases; nucleotides outside the gene matches: 5.

CDR3 in DNA: TGTGCCAGCAGCTTATTCAACAATGAGCAGTTCTTC. This codes for CASSLFNNEQFF. The chain combines TRBV7-9 with TRBJ2-1; D is unclear. The CDR3 loop spans 12 amino acids. Germline V gives CDR1 SEHNR, CDR2 FQNEAQ (reference sequence). V was pared by 2 bases and J by 5 bases, with 4 bases between. Full variable domain (rest looked up from reference TRBV7-9 and TRBJ2-1): DTGVSQNPRHKITKRGQNVTFRCDPISEHNRLYWYRQTLGQGPEFLTYFQNEAQLEKSRLLSDRFSAERPKGSFSTLEIQRTEQGDSAMYLCASSLFNNEQFFGPGTRLTVL.

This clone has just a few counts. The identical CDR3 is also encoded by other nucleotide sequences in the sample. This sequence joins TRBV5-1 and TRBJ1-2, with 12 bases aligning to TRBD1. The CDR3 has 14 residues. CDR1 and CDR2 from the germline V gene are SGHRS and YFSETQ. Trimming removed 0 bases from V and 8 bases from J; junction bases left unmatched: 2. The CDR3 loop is CASSLAGTGGGYTF. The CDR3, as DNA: TGCGCCAGCAGCTTGGCCGGGACAGGGGGCGGCTACACCTTC.

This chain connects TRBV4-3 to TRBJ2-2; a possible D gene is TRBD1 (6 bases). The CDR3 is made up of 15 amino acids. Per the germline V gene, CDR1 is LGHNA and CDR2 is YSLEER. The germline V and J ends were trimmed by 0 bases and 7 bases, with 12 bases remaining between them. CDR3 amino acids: CASSQDRLGGGELFF. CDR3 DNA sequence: TGCGCCAGCAGCCAAGATAGATTAGGGGGCGGGGAGCTGTTTTTT.

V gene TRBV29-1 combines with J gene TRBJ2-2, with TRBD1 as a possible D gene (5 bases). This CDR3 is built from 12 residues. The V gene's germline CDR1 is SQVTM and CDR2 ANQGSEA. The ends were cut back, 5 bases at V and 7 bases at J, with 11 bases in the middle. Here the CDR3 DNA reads TGCAGCGTTCTCAGTCAGGGCGGGGAGCTGTTTTTT. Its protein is CSVLSQGGELFF.

The CDR3 DNA follows: TGTGCCAGCAGCCAAGCCACCTTGGGGCGAGAGACCCAGTACTTC. Protein sequence: CASSQATLGRETQYF. The chain uses TRBV3-1 (or the pseudogene TRBV3-2) and TRBJ2-5, with D perhaps matching TRBD1 (5 bases). This CDR3 region has 15 residues. Trimming cost V 1 base and J 4 bases, with 13 bases left between them. Looked up from germline, CDR1 is LGHDT and CDR2 is YNNKEL (reference sequence).

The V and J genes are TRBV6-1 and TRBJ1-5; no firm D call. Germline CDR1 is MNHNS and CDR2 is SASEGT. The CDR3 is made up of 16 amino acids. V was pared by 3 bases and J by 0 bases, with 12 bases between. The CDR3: CASSEVPGRSNQPQHF. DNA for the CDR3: TGTGCCAGCAGTGAGGTCCCAGGTCGTAGCAATCAGCCCCAGCATTTT.

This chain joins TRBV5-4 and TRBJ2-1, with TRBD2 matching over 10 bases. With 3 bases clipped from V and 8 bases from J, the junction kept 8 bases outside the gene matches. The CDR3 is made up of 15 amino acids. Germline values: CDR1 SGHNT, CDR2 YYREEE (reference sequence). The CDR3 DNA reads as TGTGCCAGCAGCTCCAAAGCTAGCGGGAGCGATGAGCAGTTCTTC. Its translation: CASSSKASGSDEQFF. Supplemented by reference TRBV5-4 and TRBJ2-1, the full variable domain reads ETGVTQSPTHLIKTRGQQVTLRCSSQSGHNTVSWYQQALGQGPQFIFQYYREEENGRGNFPPRFSGLQFPNYSSELNVNALELDDSALYLCASSSKASGSDEQFFGPGTRLTVL.